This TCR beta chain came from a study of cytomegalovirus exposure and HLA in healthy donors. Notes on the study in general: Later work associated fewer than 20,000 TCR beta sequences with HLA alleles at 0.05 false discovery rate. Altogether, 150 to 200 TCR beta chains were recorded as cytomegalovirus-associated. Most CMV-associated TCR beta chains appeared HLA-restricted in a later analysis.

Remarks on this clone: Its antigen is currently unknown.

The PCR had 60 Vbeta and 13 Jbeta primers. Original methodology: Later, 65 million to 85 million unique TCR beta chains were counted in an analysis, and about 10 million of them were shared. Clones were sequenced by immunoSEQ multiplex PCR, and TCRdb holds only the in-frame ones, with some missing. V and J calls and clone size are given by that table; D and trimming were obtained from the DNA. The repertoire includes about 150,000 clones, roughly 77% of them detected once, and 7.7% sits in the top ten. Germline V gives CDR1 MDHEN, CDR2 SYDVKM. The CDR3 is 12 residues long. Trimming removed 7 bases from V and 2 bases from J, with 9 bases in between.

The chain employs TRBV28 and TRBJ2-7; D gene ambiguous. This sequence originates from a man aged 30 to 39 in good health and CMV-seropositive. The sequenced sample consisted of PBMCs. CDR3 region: CASTTGAYEQYF. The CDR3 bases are TGTGCCAGCACTACTGGAGCCTACGAGCAGTACTTC.